The clone carrying this T cell receptor beta chain was seen ten or more times. Trimming took off 4 bases at V and 0 bases at J, with 18 bases between the two ends. This CDR3 is 17 amino acids long. The germline V gene encodes CDR1 MNHEY and CDR2 SVGAGI. These data come from a study of Graves' ophthalmopathy and Graves' hyperthyroidism. Investigators amplified TCR beta CDR3 regions from RNA transcripts. Amplification began with first-round RT-PCR using HTBI primers, then second-round multiplex PCR was performed. TCRdb processed the multiplex PCR reads anew with MiXCR; each CDR3 protein has one entry. The sample yields almost 400,000 distinct CDR3 sequences, 18% seen once. Ophthalmopathy donors' eye disease showed moderate-to-severe activity, CAS of at least 3, NOSPECS of at least 4 and duration under 3 months. The diagnosis was founded upon clinical symptoms, serum thyroxine, TRAb, thyroid ultrasound and orbital computed tomography. Sampling about 9.7 ml of fresh peripheral blood provided the PBMCs.

The rearrangement uses TRBV6-5 and TRBJ2-5; tentative D call: TRBD1 (5 bases). The sample taken for sequencing was peripheral blood. The sequence came from a woman between 18 and 29 years old with Graves' ophthalmopathy. The CDR3 loop reads CASSLTPPDSYQETQYF. In nucleotides, the CDR3 is TGTGCCAGCAGTTTGACCCCGCCCGACAGTTACCAAGAGACCCAGTACTTC.